Described below is a single T cell receptor beta chain sequence and its context. The antigen is undetermined. This specimen comes from a study of OX40 agonist ivuxolimab in advanced cancers. TCRdb keeps only in-frame clones here, not all; method: immunoSEQ multiplex PCR. The sample lists approximately 19,000 clones; roughly 80% were seen once. Systemic immunosuppression or autoimmune disease history was grounds to exclude patients. Study observations and caveats: On average, CD8+ T cells had more expanded clones than CD4+. There was clonal expansion of CD4+ and CD8+ blood T cells by week 6 at 0.1 to 3.0 mg/kg.

The material sequenced was CD4+ or CD8+ T cells sorted from blood, taken in a trial of the OX40 agonist ivuxolimab. The TCR sequence derives from an adult with an advanced solid tumor such as melanoma, head and neck, liver or kidney cancer.

The CDR3 reads CASSILAGEFALTDTQYF. CDR3 DNA sequence: TGTGCCAGTAGTATTCTAGCGGGAGAGTTTGCTCTCACAGATACGCAGTATTTT. The chain is built from TRBV19 and TRBJ2-3, with TRBD2 identical over 10 bases. Germline V gives CDR1 LNHDA, CDR2 SQIVND (reference sequence). Germline trimming cut 3 bases from V and 2 bases from J; bases unmatched to any gene: 11. The CDR3 is 18 residues long.